This is a list of T cell receptor beta chains from one sample in a study of shared clonotypes between healthy human individuals. The repertoire was sequenced with immunoSEQ multiplex PCR; TCRdb's copy has only in-frame clones and lacks some. The table has 1.6 million or so clones, more than 95% seen once. The sample comprised naive CD4+ T cells sorted from blood. These receptor sequences come from a man aged 30 to 39 in good health. Each CDR3 is given with its conserved first and last residue. D genes are given only for firm matches. Clone size is stated in some rows and not others, as once, few, many or a class when expanded.

TRBD1,NA,TRBJ2-7,TRBV2,TGTGCCAGCAGCCAAACAGGGGTCGAGCAGTACTTC,CASSQTGVEQYF
NA,NA,TRBJ2-3,TRBV7-3,TGTGCCAGCAGCCTAGGCACAGATACGCAGTATTTT,CASSLGTDTQYF
NA,NA,TRBJ2-3,TRBV2,TGTGCCAGCAGTTCCACAGATACGCAGTATTTT,CASSSTDTQYF
TRBD1,NA,TRBJ1-4,TRBV7-2,TGTGCCAGCAGCTCTCCGACAGGGGGCAAAAAACTGTTTTTT,CASSSPTGGKKLFF
TRBD1,NA,TRBJ2-1,TRBV19,TGTGCCAGTAGTAGGACAGGGAATGGTGAGCAGTTCTTC,CASSRTGNGEQFF
NA,NA,TRBJ2-2,TRBV4-2,TGTGCCAGCAGCCAAGGGTCGTCCGGGGAGCTGTTTTTT,CASSQGSSGELFF
TRBD2,NA,TRBJ2-7,TRBV6-1,TGTGCCAGCAGTGAAGTCGGGAGGGCCTACGAGCAGTACTTC,CASSEVGRAYEQYF
NA,NA,TRBJ1-5,TRBV6-1,TGTGCCAGCAGTGAAGCCCTGGGTAGCAATCAGCCCCAGCATTTT,CASSEALGSNQPQHF
NA,NA,TRBJ2-2,TRBV5-1,TGCGCCAGCAGCTTGGAGCCTAAAAACACCGGGGAGCTGTTTTTT,CASSLEPKNTGELFF
TRBD1,once,TRBJ2-7,TRBV5-1,TGCGCCAGCAGCTGGCAGGGGGTGGGCAACGAGCAGTACTTC,CASSWQGVGNEQYF
NA,few,TRBJ1-2,TRBV5-4,TGTGCCAGCAGCTTTCCCTCGACCGGGGGCGGCTACACCTTC,CASSFPSTGGGYTF
NA,NA,TRBJ2-5,TRBV15,TGTGCCACCAGCAGAGAAGCAATCCTGGAGACCCAGTACTTC,CATSREAILETQYF
NA,NA,TRBJ2-7,TRBV28,TGTGCCAGCAGATCGATCGGGACCGATGGTTACGAGCAGTACTTC,CASRSIGTDGYEQYF
NA,NA,TRBJ2-7,TRBV2,TGTGCCAGCCTTGGCGGTTACGAGCAGTACTTC,CASLGGYEQYF
TRBD2,NA,TRBJ2-3,TRBV27,TGTGCCAGCAAGGCGGCACTAGCGGGAGATACGCAGTATTTT,CASKAALAGDTQYF
NA,NA,TRBJ1-4,TRBV29-1,TGCAGCGTCGAACAGGGAGGGAGTGAAAAACTGTTTTTT,CSVEQGGSEKLFF
NA,NA,TRBJ2-1,TRBV5-5,TGTGCCAGCAGCTTGGTGGGGTACCATGAGCAGTTCTTC,CASSLVGYHEQFF
TRBD2,NA,TRBJ2-5,TRBV5-6,TGTGCCAGCAGCTTGCCCCGGGGGAGGGTAGAGACCCAGTACTTC,CASSLPRGRVETQYF
NA,NA,TRBJ1-1,TRBV6-1,TGTGCCAGCGGCCAGACGTCTGAAGCTTTCTTT,CASGQTSEAFF
TRBD2,NA,TRBJ2-7,TRBV6-5,TGTGCCAGCAGGGTGGGGACTAGCGTCTACGAGCAGTACTTC,CASRVGTSVYEQYF
NA,NA,TRBJ2-7,TRBV11-2,TGTGCCAGCAGCAACCGTAACGAGCAGTACTTC,CASSNRNEQYF
NA,NA,TRBJ1-5,TRBV10-2,TGCGCCAGCAGTTTAGGAGGGGCCAACAATCAGCCCCAGCATTTT,CASSLGGANNQPQHF
NA,NA,TRBJ1-1,TRBV6-5,TGTGCCAGCAGCAGAAAGAACACTGAAGCTTTCTTT,CASSRKNTEAFF
NA,NA,TRBJ2-3,TRBV7-9,TGTGCCAGCAGCTTCTCGGCGGACACAGATACGCAGTATTTT,CASSFSADTDTQYF
TRBD1,NA,TRBJ2-3,TRBV2,TGTGCCAGCAGCGGGACAGGGGTGGGTACAGATACGCAGTATTTT,CASSGTGVGTDTQYF
NA,NA,TRBJ2-7,TRBV12-5,TGTGCTAGTGGTGCGGGACAGCCTCACGGGGAGCAGTACTTC,CASGAGQPHGEQYF
TRBD1,NA,TRBJ1-5,TRBV18,TGTGCCAGCTCACCCGGGACAGGGATCGGTCAGCCCCAGCATTTT,CASSPGTGIGQPQHF
NA,NA,TRBJ2-1,TRBV18,TGTGCCAGCTCTTTGAACAATGAGCAGTTCTTC,CASSLNNEQFF
NA,NA,TRBJ1-2,TRBV28,TGTGCCAGCAGCCCTTCTCCTAACTATGGCTACACCTTC,CASSPSPNYGYTF
NA,NA,TRBJ2-3,TRBV5-4,TGTGCCAGCAGCTTGCGGGAGTATTCGGCAGATACGCAGTATTTT,CASSLREYSADTQYF
TRBD2,NA,TRBJ2-1,TRBV5-1,TGCGCCAGCAGCAAGACTAGCGGGAGCAGCGGCGAGCAGTTCTTC,CASSKTSGSSGEQFF
NA,NA,TRBJ2-5,TRBV18,TGTGCCAGCTCTTACCAAGAGACCCAGTACTTC,CASSYQETQYF
NA,NA,TRBJ2-3,TRBV2,TGTGCCGCCGGAAAGGATACGCAGTATTTT,CAAGKDTQYF
NA,NA,TRBJ2-5,TRBV28,TGTGCCAGCAGTTCGAGGACAAAACAAGAGACCCAGTACTTC,CASSSRTKQETQYF
TRBD2,NA,TRBJ2-3,TRBV7-2,TGTGCCAGCAGCAAGGTAGCGAGCGGGAGGGGAAAGAGTGATACGCAGTATTTT,CASSKVASGRGKSDTQYF
NA,few,TRBJ2-7,TRBV9,TGTGCCAGCAGCGTGGGGACGGTAGCCTACGAGCAGTACTTC,CASSVGTVAYEQYF
NA,NA,TRBJ2-7,TRBV2,TGTGCCAGCAGTGACCAGGGTTTTCAGGGCCCCTACGAGCAGTACTTC,CASSDQGFQGPYEQYF
NA,NA,TRBJ1-1,TRBV18,TGTGCCAGCTCAATGGCAACTGAAGCTTTCTTT,CASSMATEAFF
NA,once,TRBJ1-5,TRBV27,TGTGCCAGCAGTCCACAACCCCAGGGCCGGTATAGCAATCAGCCCCAGCATTTT,CASSPQPQGRYSNQPQHF
NA,NA,TRBJ2-5,TRBV6-5,TGTGCCAGCAGCGACGGCCCCAGGTGGGAGACCCAGTACTTC,CASSDGPRWETQYF
NA,NA,TRBJ2-5,TRBV28,TGTGCCAGCCACGGTTACACAGGGAGTAAGGAGACCCAGTACTTC,CASHGYTGSKETQYF